Below, 16 T cell receptor beta chains from the same sample are listed, as sequenced in a study of blood T cell repertoires in COVID-19. The protocol was immunoSEQ multiplex PCR, while the TCRdb copy is restricted to in-frame clones and leaves out a portion. Of about 290,000 clones in the sample, just under 90% are singletons; the top ten hold 11%. The sequencing input was peripheral blood. All receptors come from a woman in her thirties with COVID-19, enrolled during active disease.

This sequence joins TRBV10-3 and TRBJ2-6; TRBD1 matches 10 bases. The ends lost 8 bases at V and 2 bases at J; junction bases unmatched: 3. The CDR3 extends over 15 amino acids. In germline, CDR1 is ENHRY, CDR2 SYGVKD. The CDR3 nucleotides are TGTGCCATCTCGACAGGGGGCGCTGGGGCCAACGTCCTGACTTTC. It specifies CAISTGGAGANVLTF.

V usage is TRBV30 and J usage is TRBJ1-2; 7 bases match TRBD1. The length of the CDR3 is 11 residues. V shed 2 bases and J 11 bases; nucleotides not matched to a gene: 5. Germline CDR1 GTSNPN, CDR2 SVGIG (reference sequence). The CDR3 is CAWSSGDSYTF. The CDR3 nucleotides read TGTGCCTGGAGTTCCGGGGACAGTTACACCTTC.

This chain links TRBV11-2 with TRBJ1-2; 11 bases are shared with TRBD1. V trimming: 3 bases; J trimming: 7 bases; junction bases outside the gene matches: 1. This CDR3 comprises 13 residues. CDR1 and CDR2 from the germline V gene are SGHAT and FQNNGV. The CDR3 protein is CASSFGTGGGYTF. CDR3 nucleotide sequence: TGTGCCAGCAGCTTTGGGACAGGGGGTGGCTACACCTTC.

About this clone itself: The junction does not match germline at one end; this may be a read error. The V gene is TRBV20-1, the J gene TRBJ1-3; D is unresolved. There are 11 residues in the CDR3. Germline V gene data show CDR1 as DFQATT and CDR2 as SNEGSKA (reference sequence). The CDR3 is CSARAGVVKHF. Here the CDR3 DNA reads TGCAGTGCTAGAGCTGGAGTAGTCAAGCATTTT.

The rearrangement joins TRBV5-1 to TRBJ2-7; a weak D match, TRBD1 (5 bases). Germline loops: CDR1 SGHRS, CDR2 YFSETQ. The ends were cut back, 4 bases at V and 5 bases at J, with 19 bases in the middle. This CDR3 is built from 15 residues. The CDR3 DNA follows: TGCGCCAGCAGCCGTACCTCAGGGTGGGTGAACGAGCAGTACTTC. This gives the protein CASSRTSGWVNEQYF.

V is TRBV24-1 and J is TRBJ1-1; D gene ambiguous. CDR1 is KGHDR and CDR2 is SFDVKD in the germline V gene. CDR3 size: 13 residues. Between the trimmed V and J ends, which lost 2 bases and 7 bases, there was a span of 10 bases. CDR3 sequence reads: CATSDSLGGEAFF. For the CDR3, the DNA is TGTGCCACCAGTGATTCCTTGGGAGGTGAAGCTTTCTTT.

The chain has TRBV30 and TRBJ2-2, with 8 bases aligning to TRBD2. CDR1 and CDR2 (germline): GTSNPN, SVGIG (reference sequence). The CDR3 contains 15 residues. With 0 bases clipped from V and 3 bases from J, the junction kept 3 bases outside the gene matches. Here the CDR3 reads CAWSVTGGHTGELFF. The CDR3 DNA reads as TGTGCCTGGAGTGTTACGGGGGGGCACACCGGGGAGCTGTTTTTT.

This clone is a singleton in its sample. V gene TRBV19 combines with J gene TRBJ1-6, with 8 bases that match TRBD1. Germline loops: CDR1 LNHDA, CDR2 SQIVND (reference sequence). V was pared by 3 bases and J by 14 bases, with 12 bases of the junction left unmatched. The CDR3 is 15 residues long. CDR3: CASSIGTGGLLALHF. The CDR3 region has the DNA TGTGCCAGTAGTATCGGAACAGGGGGGCTGTTGGCCCTCCACTTT.

CDR3 DNA sequence: TGTGCCAGCAGCCAAGACGGGCGGAGGGAGAAAATGTACGAGCAGTACTTC. This translates into CASSQDGRREKMYEQYF. The chain couples TRBV3-1 (or the pseudogene TRBV3-2) to TRBJ2-7, with a tentative D call TRBD2 (6 bases). The V end was cut by 0 bases, the J end by 4 bases, with 19 bases between. Germline V CDR1 and CDR2: LGHDT, YNNKEL (reference sequence). The CDR3 runs to 17 residues.

The chain combines TRBV2 with TRBJ2-5; 7 bases fit TRBD1. The CDR3 is made up of 15 amino acids. Germline loops: CDR1 SNHLY, CDR2 FYNNEI. Trimming cost V 11 bases and J 0 bases; bases outside gene matches: 12. In DNA form, the CDR3 reads TGTGCCTCACAAGGGGGCTTGGGGTACCAAGAGACCCAGTACTTC. Protein product: CASQGGLGYQETQYF.

This chain connects TRBV6-5 to TRBJ2-7; D is uncertain. Germline V gene data show CDR1 as MNHEY and CDR2 as SVGAGI. The CDR3 is 14 residues long. The germline V and J ends were trimmed by 2 bases and 4 bases, with 12 bases remaining between them. DNA for the CDR3: TGTGCCAGCAGTTACGGGTTCGGCGGATACGAGCAGTACTTC. It encodes CASSYGFGGYEQYF.

This clone has just one count. The chain employs TRBV7-6 and TRBJ2-7, with D possibly being TRBD2 (6 bases). From germline, CDR1 is SGHVS and CDR2 FNYEAQ. The CDR3 extends over 14 amino acids. Trimming removed 5 bases at V and 0 bases at J, with 11 bases between. The CDR3 sequence is CASSTWGVSYEQYF. The CDR3 region has the DNA TGTGCCAGCAGCACCTGGGGGGTCTCCTACGAGCAGTACTTC.

This clone was observed a single time. CDR3 residues: CASSPTGLAVSFYEQYF. CDR3 sequence (DNA): TGTGCCAGTAGTCCGACGGGACTAGCGGTGAGTTTCTACGAGCAGTACTTC. This chain connects TRBV19 to TRBJ2-7; TRBD2 matches at 11 bases. Trimming at V came to 5 bases and at J to 3 bases, leaving 12 bases not matched to a gene. Germline CDR1 is LNHDA and CDR2 is SQIVND (reference sequence). The length of the CDR3 is 17 residues. Filled out from reference TRBV19 and TRBJ2-7, the complete variable domain reads DGGITQSPKYLFRKEGQNVTLSCEQNLNHDAMYWYRQDPGQGLRLIYYSQIVNDFQKGDIAEGYSVSREKKESFPLTVTSAQKNPTAFYLCASSPTGLAVSFYEQYFGPGTRLTVT.

This chain uses TRBV3-1 (or the pseudogene TRBV3-2) with TRBJ1-2; unclear D gene. CDR1 and CDR2 (germline): LGHDT, YNNKEL (reference sequence). Trimming stripped 2 bases from V and 1 base from J, with 14 bases between. The CDR3 length is 16 residues. The CDR3 DNA follows: TGTGCCAGCAGCCAAAAAGTAGGACTCTTTAACTATGGCTACACCTTC. It translates to CASSQKVGLFNYGYTF.

The V and J genes are TRBV19 and TRBJ2-2, with D tentatively TRBD1 (5 bases). Germline values: CDR1 LNHDA, CDR2 SQIVND (reference sequence). CDR3 length: 13 residues. V lost 7 bases, J lost 2 bases, and 8 bases lay in between. The CDR3 reads CASIGDNTGELFF. The CDR3 bases are TGTGCCAGTATAGGGGATAACACCGGGGAGCTGTTTTTT.

The table lists this clone with a few counts. The V and J genes are TRBV30 and TRBJ1-6; 7 bases map to TRBD1. CDR1 and CDR2 from the germline V gene are GTSNPN and SVGIG (reference sequence). The CDR3 extends over 13 amino acids. The trim removed 2 bases at V and 8 bases at J, leaving 3 bases unmatched. The CDR3: CAWSIGGDSPLHF. CDR3 sequence (DNA): TGTGCCTGGAGTATAGGGGGCGATTCACCCCTCCACTTT.